This T cell receptor beta chain was captured by sequencing in a study of blood T cell repertoires in COVID-19. About the study: Samples taken during acute and convalescent COVID-19 were collected in the United States, Italy and Spain.

Germline CDR1 and CDR2: SGHTA and FQGNSA. V was pared by 5 bases and J by 9 bases, with 13 bases between. There are 13 residues in the CDR3. Authors' data handling: Nucleated cell number was recorded as an estimate derived from reference gene primer amplification. Only in-frame clones appear in the TCRdb table, and some are missing; sequencing was by immunoSEQ multiplex PCR. D and trimming were read from the DNA, whereas the V and J calls and clone size are those reported in that table. The table includes 45,000 to 55,000 clones, around 68% detected once. The gene calls are TRBV7-2 and TRBJ2-2; maybe TRBD1 (5 bases). The sequencing input was peripheral blood. This receptor was identified in a woman aged 70-85 years with acute or convalescent COVID-19. CDR3 sequence: CASSLKGSRELFF. The DNA of the CDR3 is TGTGCCAGCAGCCTAAAGGGGTCCAGGGAGCTGTTTTTT.